This TCR beta chain was recorded in a study of PD-1 blockade in classical Hodgkin lymphoma. Points from the study as a whole: In CD4+ cells, TCR diversity went up significantly by C4D1, but in CD8+ cells it did not. The origin of the repertoire differences remains undefined, with disease activity or prior therapy as possible causes. Complete responders had baseline diversity similar to newly diagnosed patients. Any patient who commenced nivolumab under 1 year after ASCT was excluded.

The V end was cut by 5 bases, the J end by 9 bases, with 4 bases between. Germline CDR1 SEHNR, CDR2 FQNEAQ (reference sequence). This CDR3 is 10 amino acids long. Assay used: immunoSEQ multiplex PCR; TCRdb lists only in-frame clones, some missing. The data hold about 21,000 clones, with around 81% observed a single time. A word on this clone: Its matching antigen is unknown.

This sample's time point: cycle 4 day 1 (C4D1), after more than five weeks of nivolumab. Relapses following autologous stem cell transplantation were seen in all patients, with brentuximab vedotin exposure varying. V usage is TRBV7-9 and J usage is TRBJ2-2; no definite D call. This TCR was sampled from a human donor with classical Hodgkin lymphoma. This material consisted of peripheral blood mononuclear cells (PBMCs), taken before the fourth cycle of nivolumab. CDR3 in amino acids: CASSVRELFF. As DNA, the CDR3 is TGTGCCAGCAGCGTCCGGGAGCTGTTTTTT.